These 26 T cell receptor beta chains were all obtained from the same sample, sequenced in a study of blood T cell repertoires in COVID-19. Libraries were prepared by immunoSEQ multiplex PCR; TCRdb keeps only in-frame clonotypes and omits some of them. The sample carries about 100,000 clones, 70% to 90% recorded once. Sequenced input: peripheral blood. These receptors were taken from a man in his sixties with acute or convalescent COVID-19.

The chain recombines TRBV19 with TRBJ2-7; 8 nucleotides match TRBD1. CDR1 LNHDA and CDR2 SQIVND come from the germline V gene (reference sequence). Germline trimming cut 2 bases from V and 5 bases from J; bases unmatched to any gene: 8. This CDR3 has 15 amino acids. Here the CDR3 reads CASSIFGQGSHEQYF. For the CDR3, the DNA is TGTGCCAGTAGTATATTCGGACAGGGTTCCCACGAGCAGTACTTC.

This rearrangement joins TRBV7-2 to TRBJ2-1; D perhaps matches TRBD1 (6 bases). V was clipped by 2 bases and J by 5 bases, with 13 bases between them. The germline gives CDR1 SGHTA, CDR2 FQGNSA. The CDR3 is made up of 15 amino acids. The DNA of the CDR3 is TGTGCCAGCAGCTTATACAGGGCCTACGACAATGAGCAGTTCTTC. The encoded protein is CASSLYRAYDNEQFF.

The chain has TRBV10-3 and TRBJ2-1, with 7 bases that match TRBD2. The ends lost 8 bases at V and 5 bases at J; junction bases unmatched: 6. The V gene's germline CDR1 is ENHRY and CDR2 SYGVKD. The CDR3 extends over 13 amino acids. In nucleotides, the CDR3 is TGTGCCATCCGGCTAGCGGTAAACAATGAGCAGTTCTTC. Amino acids: CAIRLAVNNEQFF.

The V gene is TRBV29-1, the J gene TRBJ1-2; 10 positions match TRBD1. Germline V gives CDR1 SQVTM, CDR2 ANQGSEA. This CDR3 contains 12 residues. V trimming: 6 bases; J trimming: 4 bases; junction bases outside the gene matches: 2. CDR3 nucleotide sequence: TGCAGCGTGCGGGACAGGGGCTATGGCTACACCTTC. It encodes CSVRDRGYGYTF.

A remark on this clone: Other nucleotide sequences in the sample specify the same CDR3. The chain has TRBV5-6 and TRBJ1-5; D is ambiguous. Germline values: CDR1 SGHDT, CDR2 YYEEEE. The CDR3 consists of 14 residues. V shed 1 base and J shed 3 bases, with 8 bases lying between them. CDR3 in amino acids: CASSLRSFNQPQHF. The CDR3 DNA follows: TGTGCCAGCAGCTTGCGGAGTTTCAATCAGCCCCAGCATTTT.

The chain joins TRBV18 to TRBJ2-1, with TRBD2 identical over 8 bases. In germline, CDR1 is KGHSH, CDR2 LQKENI. The trim removed 3 bases at V and 0 bases at J, leaving 13 bases unmatched. This CDR3 spans 19 amino acids. The CDR3 nucleotides are TGTGCCAGCTCACCGAAAAGGCTAGCGGGTGATTCCTCCTACAATGAGCAGTTCTTC. Protein: CASSPKRLAGDSSYNEQFF.

This chain links TRBV30 with TRBJ2-7; the match to TRBD2 covers 10 bases. CDR3 length: 14 residues. Germline-derived CDR1 and CDR2 are GTSNPN and SVGIG (reference sequence). Trimming took 2 bases from V and 3 from J; bases not matched to a gene: 4. CDR3 sequence reads: CAWSRTSGYYEQYF. Here the CDR3 DNA reads TGTGCCTGGAGTAGGACTAGCGGTTACTACGAGCAGTACTTC. Combining the CDR3 with reference TRBV30 and TRBJ2-7 gives the whole variable domain SQTIHQWPATLVQPVGSPLSLECTVEGTSNPNLYWYRQAAGRGLQLLFYSVGIGQISSEVPQNLSASRPQDRQFILSSKKLLLSDSGFYLCAWSRTSGYYEQYFGPGTRLTVT.

In this sample, this clone turned up once. This sequence joins TRBV30 and TRBJ1-6; 8 bases fit TRBD1. CDR1 is GTSNPN and CDR2 is SVGIG in the germline V gene (reference sequence). The CDR3 sequence is 15 residues long. With 5 bases clipped from V and 5 bases from J, the junction kept 8 bases outside the gene matches. CDR3 in DNA: TGTGCCTGGGGGATCCAGGGGGCAAATAATTCACCCCTCCACTTT. It encodes CAWGIQGANNSPLHF.

This clone was found once. This chain connects TRBV7-2 to TRBJ2-7, with D hard to call. The CDR3 spans 17 residues. With 2 bases removed from V and 0 bases from J, the gap between germline ends came to 17 bases. CDR1 is SGHTA and CDR2 is FQGNSA in the germline V gene. CDR3 sequence reads: CASSLPTRGSPSYEQYF. The CDR3 DNA follows: TGTGCCAGCAGCTTACCCACCCGCGGATCGCCCTCCTACGAGCAGTACTTC. The full variable domain, in which reference TRBV7-2 and TRBJ2-7 provide the parts outside the CDR3, is GAGVSQSPSNKVTEKGKDVELRCDPISGHTALYWYRQSLGQGLEFLIYFQGNSAPDKSGLPSDRFSAERTGGSVSTLTIQRTQQEDSAVYLCASSLPTRGSPSYEQYFGPGTRLTVT.

The rearrangement joins TRBV30 to TRBJ1-1; D call uncertain. V lost 8 bases and J 0 bases, leaving 10 bases between the germline ends. Germline V gene lookup returns CDR1 GTSNPN and CDR2 SVGIG (reference sequence). This CDR3 is built from 12 residues. The CDR3 region has the DNA TGTGCCGGAGATAGTCTGAACACTGAAGCTTTCTTT. Protein sequence: CAGDSLNTEAFF. The whole variable domain, remainder taken from reference TRBV30 and TRBJ1-1, is SQTIHQWPATLVQPVGSPLSLECTVEGTSNPNLYWYRQAAGRGLQLLFYSVGIGQISSEVPQNLSASRPQDRQFILSSKKLLLSDSGFYLCAGDSLNTEAFFGQGTRLTVV.

The chain couples TRBV7-9 to TRBJ2-2, with D possibly TRBD2 on 5 matching bases. Germline loops: CDR1 SEHNR, CDR2 FQNEAQ (reference sequence). V lost 10 bases and J 1 base, leaving 13 bases between the germline ends. The CDR3 has 14 amino acids. The CDR3 sequence is CAISGIRNTGELFF. The CDR3, as DNA: TGTGCCATTTCGGGGATACGGAACACCGGGGAGCTGTTTTTT.

The J gene is TRBJ2-5, the V gene TRBV30; 9 bases are shared with TRBD1. Per germline, CDR1 GTSNPN and CDR2 SVGIG (reference sequence). This CDR3 spans 14 amino acids. V dropped 3 bases and J dropped 5; count of bases not matched to a gene: 7. Written as DNA, the CDR3 is TGTGCCTGGAGGGGGACAGGGTACGGGGAGACCCAGTACTTC. It encodes CAWRGTGYGETQYF.

Details on this clone: This clone may be a read error of a much larger clone one base away. The J gene is TRBJ1-2, the V gene TRBV5-1; 9 bases map to TRBD1. After removal of 4 bases from V and 4 bases from J, the junction contained 2 bases not matched to a gene. Germline CDR1 reads SGHRS; CDR2 reads YFSETQ. The CDR3 has 13 amino acids. CDR3 sequence: CASSRDRAYGYTF. The CDR3 DNA reads as TGCGCCAGCAGCCGGGACAGGGCCTATGGCTACACCTTC.

CDR3 sequence (DNA): TGTGCCAGTAGTATCCTACCGACAGGCGCCCCATCTCAGCCCCAGCATTTT. Translated, it gives CASSILPTGAPSQPQHF. The chain carries TRBV19 and TRBJ1-5, with D maybe TRBD1 (6 bases). The ends were cut back, 3 bases at V and 6 bases at J, with 21 bases in the middle. Germline assignment: CDR1 LNHDA and CDR2 SQIVND (reference sequence). CDR3 length: 17 residues.

This clone was recorded a few times. This CDR3 reads CASRKGLAGPYEQYF. The CDR3 DNA is TGTGCCAGCAGAAAGGGACTAGCGGGGCCCTACGAGCAGTACTTC. The chain joins TRBV6-5 to TRBJ2-7; 13 bases align to TRBD2. V was pared by 6 bases and J by 2 bases, with 4 bases of the junction left unmatched. CDR1 and CDR2 (germline): MNHEY, SVGAGI. The CDR3 totals 15 residues.

V is TRBV9 and J is TRBJ2-3; 8 nucleotides match TRBD2. The V and J ends lost 3 bases and 3 bases, in that order; junction bases with no gene match: 6. CDR1 and CDR2 (germline): SGDLS, YYNGEE. There are 15 residues in the CDR3. CDR3 sequence: CASSAGTRTTDTQYF. The CDR3 nucleotides read TGTGCCAGCAGCGCCGGGACTAGGACGACAGATACGCAGTATTTT.

V is TRBV7-8 and J is TRBJ1-6, with 7 bases identical to TRBD1. This CDR3 comprises 16 residues. Germline V gene data show CDR1 as SGHVS and CDR2 as FQNEAQ. V lost 1 base and J lost 9; bases outside the gene matches: 9. Written as DNA, the CDR3 is TGTGCCAGCAGCTTAGGGGAGCCAGGGGGTGGTTCACCCCTCCACTTT. This codes for CASSLGEPGGGSPLHF.

The chain combines TRBV5-1 with TRBJ2-7; TRBD1 matches at 11 bases. The CDR3 is made up of 15 amino acids. Trimming cost V 3 bases and J 3 bases; bases outside gene matches: 5. Germline CDR1 and CDR2: SGHRS and YFSETQ. CDR3 region: CASSWTGGDFYEQYF. The DNA of the CDR3 is TGCGCCAGCAGCTGGACAGGGGGCGATTTCTACGAGCAGTACTTC.

This rearrangement joins TRBV7-6 to TRBJ2-7; maybe TRBD1 (6 bases). Germline V gene sequence: CDR1 SGHVS, CDR2 FNYEAQ. The V end was cut by 4 bases, the J end by 6 bases, with 22 bases between. This CDR3 is built from 16 residues. DNA for the CDR3: TGTGCCAGCAGCTCGTATACCGGGACACGGGTCGGCGAGCAGTACTTC. This gives the protein CASSSYTGTRVGEQYF.

The gene calls are TRBV5-1 and TRBJ2-1; D might be TRBD2 (5 bases). CDR3 length equals 15 residues. CDR1 and CDR2 (germline): SGHRS, YFSETQ. The V gene lost 0 bases and the J gene lost 6 bases, with 13 bases spanning the gap. CDR3 protein: CASSLVSGVGNEQFF. CDR3 bases: TGCGCCAGCAGCTTGGTGTCCGGGGTGGGCAATGAGCAGTTCTTC.

As DNA, the CDR3 is TGTGCCAGCAGTCTCGGACTTACCACAGATACGCAGTATTTT. It encodes CASSLGLTTDTQYF. The rearrangement joins TRBV6-6 to TRBJ2-3, with D tentatively TRBD2 (5 bases). This CDR3 has 14 amino acids. Germline loops: CDR1 MNHNY, CDR2 SVGAGI (reference sequence). V was trimmed by 5 bases and J by 2 bases, leaving 11 bases between them.

The table lists this clone with a count of one. The J gene is TRBJ2-1, the V gene TRBV5-4; 12 bases fit TRBD2. This CDR3 contains 17 residues. Losses at the gene ends were 0 bases for V and 3 bases for J; bases not matched to a gene: 4. Germline CDR1 reads SGHNT; CDR2 reads YYREEE (reference sequence). CDR3: CASSLGLAGGVYNEQFF. For the CDR3, the DNA is TGTGCCAGCAGCTTGGGTCTAGCGGGAGGGGTCTACAATGAGCAGTTCTTC. Filled out from reference TRBV5-4 and TRBJ2-1, the complete variable domain reads ETGVTQSPTHLIKTRGQQVTLRCSSQSGHNTVSWYQQALGQGPQFIFQYYREEENGRGNFPPRFSGLQFPNYSSELNVNALELDDSALYLCASSLGLAGGVYNEQFFGPGTRLTVL.

The genes are TRBV5-1 and TRBJ2-1; 7 bases are shared with TRBD2. Germline-derived CDR1 and CDR2 are SGHRS and YFSETQ. This CDR3 region has 14 residues. Trimming cost V 0 bases and J 5 bases; bases outside gene matches: 2. The CDR3 loop is CASSLAGGHNEQFF. In nucleotides, the CDR3 is TGCGCCAGCAGCTTGGCGGGAGGACACAATGAGCAGTTCTTC.

The V and J genes are TRBV19 and TRBJ2-1; 9 nucleotides align to TRBD2. Trimming cost V 1 base and J 8 bases; bases outside gene matches: 9. The CDR3 has 16 residues. Per germline, CDR1 LNHDA and CDR2 SQIVND (reference sequence). The CDR3 coding sequence is TGTGCCAGTAGTATAGGGGCGGGAGGGTCTATCTATGAGCAGTTCTTC. Protein sequence: CASSIGAGGSIYEQFF.

The CDR3 region has the DNA TGTGCCAGCAGCTCCCGGGACACAGGCGTCAATGAGCAGTTCTTC. Translated: CASSSRDTGVNEQFF. This rearrangement joins TRBV11-3 to TRBJ2-1; a possible D gene is TRBD1 (6 bases). The germline gives CDR1 SGHNT, CDR2 YENEEA. The germline V and J ends were trimmed by 4 bases and 6 bases, with 16 bases remaining between them. This CDR3 spans 15 amino acids. The full variable domain, completed using reference TRBV11-3 and TRBJ2-1, is EAGVVQSPRYKIIEKKQPVAFWCNPISGHNTLYWYLQNLGQGPELLIRYENEEAVDDSQLPKDRFSAERLKGVDSTLKIQPAELGDSAVYLCASSSRDTGVNEQFFGPGTRLTVL.

This chain links TRBV11-2 with TRBJ1-3; D call uncertain. In germline, CDR1 is SGHAT, CDR2 FQNNGV. With 4 bases removed from V and 4 bases from J, the gap between germline ends came to 5 bases. This CDR3 spans 12 amino acids. The CDR3 region has the DNA TGTGCCAGCAGCTCAGCGGGAAACACCATATATTTT. It yields the protein CASSSAGNTIYF.